Only a few counts were recorded for the clone carrying this T cell receptor beta chain. TCRdb processed the RT-PCR reads anew with MiXCR; each CDR3 protein has one entry. This table holds roughly 620,000 distinct CDR3 sequences, about 11% found once. Germline CDR1 and CDR2: SGHAT and FQNNGV. The CDR3 extends over 15 amino acids. V was clipped by 1 base and J by 2 bases, with 10 bases between them. This entry belongs to a study of response to subunit inactivated influenza vaccine. Another study also made use of these data, one on T cells expressing NK-cell markers. From that paper: Libraries used 5'RACE template switching adding universal primer site and UMIs. Beta-chain profiling covered CD3+CD56+NKG2C+, CD3+CD56+NKG2C- and CD3+CD56-NKG2C+ sorted subsets. The sequencing cohort of eight donors included seven HCMV-seropositive individuals and one seronegative individual. In roughly 6 donors, dominant CD3+CD56+NKG2C+ clones formed roughly 1.0-7.5% of CD8+ cells. Certain NKG2C+ T cell clones were expanded, and their HCMV specificity remained unclear.

The chain recombines TRBV11-2 with TRBJ2-3; D unclear. This TCR was recovered from a middle-aged man who received an inactivated influenza vaccine. Sequences were derived from PBMCs from blood, sampled on the day of vaccination. The DNA of the CDR3 is TGTGCCAGCAGCTTAGCAGGCATTTTCACAGATACGCAGTATTTT. This gives the protein CASSLAGIFTDTQYF.